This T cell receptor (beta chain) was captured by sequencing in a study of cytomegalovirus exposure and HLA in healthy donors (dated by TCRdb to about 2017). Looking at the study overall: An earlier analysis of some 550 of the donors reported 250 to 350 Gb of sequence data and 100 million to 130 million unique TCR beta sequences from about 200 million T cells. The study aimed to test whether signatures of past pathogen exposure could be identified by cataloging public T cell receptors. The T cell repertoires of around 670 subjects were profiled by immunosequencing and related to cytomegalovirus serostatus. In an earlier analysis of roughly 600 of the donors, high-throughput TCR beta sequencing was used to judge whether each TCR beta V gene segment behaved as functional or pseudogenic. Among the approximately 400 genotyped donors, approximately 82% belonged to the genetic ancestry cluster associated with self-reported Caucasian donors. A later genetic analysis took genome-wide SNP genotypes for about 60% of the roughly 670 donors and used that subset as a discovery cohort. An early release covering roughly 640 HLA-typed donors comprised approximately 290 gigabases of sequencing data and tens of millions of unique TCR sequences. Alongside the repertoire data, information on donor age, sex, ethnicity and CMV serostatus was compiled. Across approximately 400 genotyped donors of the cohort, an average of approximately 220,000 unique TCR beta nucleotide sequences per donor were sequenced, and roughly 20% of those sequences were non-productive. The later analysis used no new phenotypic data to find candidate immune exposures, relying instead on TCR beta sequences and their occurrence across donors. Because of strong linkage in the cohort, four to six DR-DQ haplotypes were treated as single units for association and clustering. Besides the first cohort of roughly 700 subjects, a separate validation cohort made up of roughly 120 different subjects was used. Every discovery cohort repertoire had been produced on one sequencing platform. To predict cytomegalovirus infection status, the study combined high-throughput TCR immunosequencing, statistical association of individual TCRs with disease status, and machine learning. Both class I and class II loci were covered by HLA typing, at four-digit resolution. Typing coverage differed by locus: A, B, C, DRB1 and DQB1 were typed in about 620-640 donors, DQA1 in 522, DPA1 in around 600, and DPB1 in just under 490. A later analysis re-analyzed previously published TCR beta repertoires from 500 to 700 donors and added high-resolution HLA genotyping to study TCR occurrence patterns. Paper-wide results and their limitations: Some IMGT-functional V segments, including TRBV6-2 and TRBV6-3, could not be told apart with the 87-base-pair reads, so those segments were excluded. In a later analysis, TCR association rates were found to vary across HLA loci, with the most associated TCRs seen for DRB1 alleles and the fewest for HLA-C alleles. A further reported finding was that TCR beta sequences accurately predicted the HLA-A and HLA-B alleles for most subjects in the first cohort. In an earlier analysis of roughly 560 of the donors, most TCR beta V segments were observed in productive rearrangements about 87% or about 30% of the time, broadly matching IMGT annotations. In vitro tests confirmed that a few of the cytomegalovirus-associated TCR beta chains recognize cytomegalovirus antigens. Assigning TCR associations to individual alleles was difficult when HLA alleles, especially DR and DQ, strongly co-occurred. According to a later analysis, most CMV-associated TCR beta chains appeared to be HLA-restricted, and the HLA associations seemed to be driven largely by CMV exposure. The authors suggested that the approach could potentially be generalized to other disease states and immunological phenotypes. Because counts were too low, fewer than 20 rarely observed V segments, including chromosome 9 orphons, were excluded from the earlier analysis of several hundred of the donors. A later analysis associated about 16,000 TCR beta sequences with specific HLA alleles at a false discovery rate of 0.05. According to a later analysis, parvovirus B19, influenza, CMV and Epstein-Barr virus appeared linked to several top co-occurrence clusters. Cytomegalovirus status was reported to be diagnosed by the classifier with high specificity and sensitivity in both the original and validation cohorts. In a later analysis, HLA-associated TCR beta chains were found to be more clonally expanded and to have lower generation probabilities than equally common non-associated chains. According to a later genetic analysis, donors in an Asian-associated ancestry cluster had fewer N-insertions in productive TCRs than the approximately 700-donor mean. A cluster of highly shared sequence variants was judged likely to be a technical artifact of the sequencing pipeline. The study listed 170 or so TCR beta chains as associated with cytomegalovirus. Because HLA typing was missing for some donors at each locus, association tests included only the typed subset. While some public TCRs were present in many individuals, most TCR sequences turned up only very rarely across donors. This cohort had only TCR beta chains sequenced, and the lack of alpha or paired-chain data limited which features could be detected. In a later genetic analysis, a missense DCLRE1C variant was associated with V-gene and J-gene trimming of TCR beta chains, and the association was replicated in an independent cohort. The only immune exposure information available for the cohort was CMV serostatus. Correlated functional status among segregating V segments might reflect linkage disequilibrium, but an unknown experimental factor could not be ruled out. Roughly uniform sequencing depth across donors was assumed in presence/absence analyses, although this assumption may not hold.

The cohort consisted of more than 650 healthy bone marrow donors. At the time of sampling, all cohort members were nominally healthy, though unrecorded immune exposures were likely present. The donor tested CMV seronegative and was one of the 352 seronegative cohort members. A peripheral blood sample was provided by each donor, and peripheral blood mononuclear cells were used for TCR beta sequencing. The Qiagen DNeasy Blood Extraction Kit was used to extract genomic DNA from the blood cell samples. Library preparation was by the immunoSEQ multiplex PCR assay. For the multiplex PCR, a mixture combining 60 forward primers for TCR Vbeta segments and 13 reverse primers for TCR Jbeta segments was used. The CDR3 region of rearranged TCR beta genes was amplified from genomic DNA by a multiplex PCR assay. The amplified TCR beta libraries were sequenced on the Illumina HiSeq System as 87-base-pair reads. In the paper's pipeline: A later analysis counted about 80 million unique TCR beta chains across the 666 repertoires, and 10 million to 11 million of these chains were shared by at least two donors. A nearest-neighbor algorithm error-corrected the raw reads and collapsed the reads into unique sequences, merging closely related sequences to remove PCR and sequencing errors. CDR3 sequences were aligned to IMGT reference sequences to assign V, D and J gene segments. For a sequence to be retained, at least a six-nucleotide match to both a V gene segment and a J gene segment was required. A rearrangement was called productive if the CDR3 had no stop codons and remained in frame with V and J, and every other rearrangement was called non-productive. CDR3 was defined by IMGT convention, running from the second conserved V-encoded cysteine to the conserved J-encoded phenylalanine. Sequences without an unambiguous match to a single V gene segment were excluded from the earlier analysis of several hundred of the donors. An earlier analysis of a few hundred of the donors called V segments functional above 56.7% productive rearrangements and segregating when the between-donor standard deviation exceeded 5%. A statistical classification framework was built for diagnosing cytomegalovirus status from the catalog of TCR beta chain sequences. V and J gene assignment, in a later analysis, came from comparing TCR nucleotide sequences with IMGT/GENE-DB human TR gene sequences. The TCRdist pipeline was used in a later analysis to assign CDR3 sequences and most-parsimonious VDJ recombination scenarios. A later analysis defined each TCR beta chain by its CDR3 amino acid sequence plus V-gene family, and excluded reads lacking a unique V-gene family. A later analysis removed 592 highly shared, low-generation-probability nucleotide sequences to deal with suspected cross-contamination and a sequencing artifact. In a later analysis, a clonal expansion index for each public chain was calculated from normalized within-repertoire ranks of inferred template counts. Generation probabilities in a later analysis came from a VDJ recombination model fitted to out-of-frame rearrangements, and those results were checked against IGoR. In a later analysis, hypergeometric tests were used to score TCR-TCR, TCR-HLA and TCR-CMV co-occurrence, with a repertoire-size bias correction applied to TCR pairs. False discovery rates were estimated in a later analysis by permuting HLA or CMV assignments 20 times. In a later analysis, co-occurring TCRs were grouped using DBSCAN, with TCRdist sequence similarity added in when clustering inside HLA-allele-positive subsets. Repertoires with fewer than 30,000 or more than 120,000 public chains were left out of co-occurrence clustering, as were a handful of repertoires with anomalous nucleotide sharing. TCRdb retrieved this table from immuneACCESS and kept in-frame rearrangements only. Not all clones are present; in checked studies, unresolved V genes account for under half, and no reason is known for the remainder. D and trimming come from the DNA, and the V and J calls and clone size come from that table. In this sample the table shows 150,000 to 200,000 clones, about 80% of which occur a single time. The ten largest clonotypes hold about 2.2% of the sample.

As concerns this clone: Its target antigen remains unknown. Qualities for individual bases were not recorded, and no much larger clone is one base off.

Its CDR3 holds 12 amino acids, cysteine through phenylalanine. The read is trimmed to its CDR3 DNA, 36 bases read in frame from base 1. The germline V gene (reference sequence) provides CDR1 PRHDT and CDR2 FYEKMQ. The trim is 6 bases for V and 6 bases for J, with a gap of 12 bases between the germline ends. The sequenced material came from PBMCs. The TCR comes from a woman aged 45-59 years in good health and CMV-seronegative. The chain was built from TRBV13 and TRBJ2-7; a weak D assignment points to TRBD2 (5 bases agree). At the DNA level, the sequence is TGTGCCAGCAGTTCTACACGGGGCGAGCAGTACTTC. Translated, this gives CASSSTRGEQYF.